A selection of T cell receptor beta chains follows, all from one sample in a study of blood T cells in healthy people across ages. TCRdb independently ran MiXCR on the 5' RACE reads; one entry per CDR3 protein. The sample has about 680,000 distinct CDR3 sequences, approximately 50% seen once. The material sequenced was blood. The receptors come from a woman aged 60-75 years in good health. The CDR3 runs from the conserved cysteine through the conserved F or W. The D gene is left open where the match is weak. Some rows mark clone size as missing; the rest say once, few, many or name a class of expanded clone.

V gene	clone size	J gene	D gene	CDR3 DNA	CDR3 protein
TRBV5-1	.	TRBJ2-7	.	TGCGCCAGCAGCTCCCTGGTCGACGGGAGACCACCTACGAGGCAGTACTTC	CASSSLVDGRPPTRQYF
TRBV7-2	.	TRBJ2-7	.	TGTGCCAGCAGCCCTCGGGGCAGGAGCTCCTACGAGCAGTACTTC	CASSPRGRSSYEQYF
TRBV10-3	.	TRBJ1-2	TRBD1	TGTGCCACCGAGGGACAGACGAGCGATGGCTACACCTTC	CATEGQTSDGYTF
TRBV5-1	.	TRBJ2-7	TRBD1	TGCGCCAGCAGCAATATCGGGACAGGGAACACCTACGAGCAGTACTTC	CASSNIGTGNTYEQYF
TRBV20-1	few	TRBJ2-5	.	TGCAGTGCTAGAGGGGGCTGGGAGACCCAGTACTTC	CSARGGWETQYF
TRBV10-3	.	TRBJ2-7	.	TGTGCCATCAGTGGGACCGGGACGCCTGACCCCTACGAGAAGTACTTC	CAISGTGTPDPYEKYF
TRBV28	few	TRBJ2-7	TRBD2	TGTGCCAGCAGGACGGGACTAGGGGACGAGCAGTACTTC	CASRTGLGDEQYF
TRBV7-9	.	TRBJ2-5	.	TGTGCCAGCAGCTTAAGAGGAGGGGGTCAGACCCAGTACTTC	CASSLRGGGQTQYF
TRBV5-1	.	TRBJ2-3	.	TGCGCCAGCAGCTCATCCGACAGGTACATCACAGATACGCAGTATTTT	CASSSSDRYITDTQYF
TRBV20-1	.	TRBJ1-2	TRBD1	TGCAGTGCTAGTGGGACAGGGGGCGCGGGCGGCTACACCTTC	CSASGTGGAGGYTF
TRBV20-1	few	TRBJ2-5	.	TGCAGTGCTAGAGCAATGGTAGAGACCCAGTACTTC	CSARAMVETQYF
TRBV7-2	.	TRBJ2-7	.	TGTGCCAGCAGCGTAGACTACAGAAGCTCCTACGAGCAGTACTTC	CASSVDYRSSYEQYF
TRBV6-5	.	TRBJ1-5	.	TGTGCCAGTGCCTCTTTGGGGGAGGCTCAGCCCCAGCATTTT	CASASLGEAQPQHF
TRBV4-2	few	TRBJ2-1	TRBD2	TGTGCCAGCAGTCGGGAGAGGGGAGGGCCCTACAATGAGCAGTTCTTC	CASSRERGGPYNEQFF
TRBV27	few	TRBJ2-7	.	TGTGCCAGCAGGCCTCAGCCAAAGCAAGGACTACCCTACGAGCAGTACTTC	CASRPQPKQGLPYEQYF
TRBV28	.	TRBJ2-4	TRBD2	TGTGCCAGCAGCCCAGCGGGAGAGGAACTAGCCAAAAACATTCAGTACTTC	CASSPAGEELAKNIQYF
TRBV6-1	.	TRBJ2-2	.	TGTGCCAGCAGCGAGAACACCGGGGAGCTGTTTTTT	CASSENTGELFF
TRBV2	.	TRBJ2-7	TRBD2	TGTGCCAGCGGGGGTCTAGCGGGAGTCTTTACCTACGAGCAGTACTTC	CASGGLAGVFTYEQYF
TRBV3-1	few	TRBJ1-1	.	TGTGCCAGCAGCCAAGGCACTGAAGCTTTCTTT	CASSQGTEAFF
TRBV20-1	.	TRBJ1-5	.	TGCAGTGCCGCCAGGGATGGGGAGTGGGACAATCAGCCCCAGCATTTT	CSAARDGEWDNQPQHF
TRBV20-1	.	TRBJ2-1	.	TGCAGTGCCAATCGGGGGCAGGAGCAGTTCTTC	CSANRGQEQFF
TRBV5-1	.	TRBJ1-2	.	TGCGCCAGCAGCTTGCTGTCGGACAGAACCGCTGGCTACACCTTC	CASSLLSDRTAGYTF
TRBV4-3	.	TRBJ2-1	.	TGCGCCAGCAGCCAATGTCTCTCAGGGTGGGGCAATGAGCAGTTCTTC	CASSQCLSGWGNEQFF
TRBV29-1	.	TRBJ2-1	TRBD1	TGCAGCGTAGCGACAGGGGGGAGATATAATGAGCAGTTCTTC	CSVATGGRYNEQFF
TRBV28	.	TRBJ1-1	.	TGTGCCAGCACTGACCCCCGGCGAGGGACTGAAGCTTTCTTT	CASTDPRRGTEAFF
TRBV9	few	TRBJ2-6	.	TGTGCCAGCAGCGTCGGGGTGGGGGCTTCTTCTGGGGCCAACGTCCTGACTTTC	CASSVGVGASSGANVLTF
TRBV3-1	few	TRBJ2-1	.	TGTGCCAGCAGCCAAGGAGAGGGTAGCAATGAGCAGTTCTTC	CASSQGEGSNEQFF
TRBV4-2	many	TRBJ2-7	TRBD2	TGTGCCAGCAGCCATCAGACGGGAGGGGGAGGCGAGCAGTACTTC	CASSHQTGGGGEQYF
TRBV20-1	few	TRBJ2-5	TRBD2	TGCAGTGCTAGTGGGACTAGCGGTAACCAAGAGACCCAGTACTTC	CSASGTSGNQETQYF
TRBV28	.	TRBJ1-6	TRBD1	TGTGCCAGCAATCTTCGGGACAGGAGTAATTCACCCCTCCACTTT	CASNLRDRSNSPLHF
TRBV7-9	.	TRBJ2-3	.	TGTGCCAGCAGCCCCCTCAAACTCGGTAGCACAGATACGCAGTATTTT	CASSPLKLGSTDTQYF
TRBV5-1	once	TRBJ2-3	TRBD2	TGCGCCGGCAGCTTGGTTCCTAGCGGGATTGGAGATACGCAGTATTTT	CAGSLVPSGIGDTQYF
TRBV14	.	TRBJ1-4	.	TGTGCCAGCAGCCAAGGGACTTTTCCCGGGGAAAAACTGTTTTTT	CASSQGTFPGEKLFF
TRBV10-3	.	TRBJ1-6	.	TGTGCCATCAGTGATAAACAGGGCTCCTATAATTCACCCCTCCACTTT	CAISDKQGSYNSPLHF
TRBV7-9	few	TRBJ2-7	.	TGTGCCAGCAGCTCTGGACAGCGGGAGCAGTACTTC	CASSSGQREQYF
TRBV28	.	TRBJ2-1	.	TGTGCCAGCAGCGAAACAAAAGGGATTTCCTACAATGAGCAGTTCTTC	CASSETKGISYNEQFF
TRBV20-1	.	TRBJ2-4	.	TGCAGTGCTAGCCGGATTCGGAACGATTTAGCCAAAAACATTCAGTACTTC	CSASRIRNDLAKNIQYF
TRBV28	.	TRBJ1-6	TRBD1	TGTGCCAGCAGCCCGACAGGGCGGAATTCACCCCTCCACTTT	CASSPTGRNSPLHF
TRBV7-3	once	TRBJ1-2	.	TGTGCCAGCAGCTTACGGCGGGAGGACGATGGCTACACCTTC	CASSLRREDDGYTF
TRBV7-3	.	TRBJ2-1	.	TGTGCCAGCAGCGTCCAACAGGGTACCGAGCAGTTCTTC	CASSVQQGTEQFF
TRBV6-2/TRBV6-3	many	TRBJ2-1	.	TGTGCCAGCAATGCGGGACCCATGATTTACAATGAGCAGTTCTTC	CASNAGPMIYNEQFF
TRBV20-1	.	TRBJ2-7	.	TGCAGTGCTAGGACTCTACAGGGAAATATCGACGAGCAGTACTTC	CSARTLQGNIDEQYF
TRBV7-2	few	TRBJ2-3	.	TGTGCCAGCAGCCCGGGCAGGGCAGATACGCAGTATTTT	CASSPGRADTQYF
TRBV28	.	TRBJ1-1	.	TGTGCCAGTATGAGCGCCGGGAAGGACACTGAAGCTTTCTTT	CASMSAGKDTEAFF
TRBV4-2	.	TRBJ2-3	TRBD2	TGTGCCAGCAGCCAAGATTCGCTAGCGGGGGACACAGATACGCAGTATTTT	CASSQDSLAGDTDTQYF
TRBV7-2	.	TRBJ1-4	.	TGTGCCAGCAGCCAACAAAGCGGGGACGAAAAACTGTTTTTT	CASSQQSGDEKLFF
TRBV12-3/TRBV12-4	.	TRBJ1-1	TRBD1	TGTGCCAGCAGCCGCTTCGCCAGGGGGCACACTGAAGCTTTCTTT	CASSRFARGHTEAFF